The 8 T cell receptor beta chains given below trace back to one sample, sequenced in a study of T-cell reconstitution after alpha-beta-depleted transplantation in children. Researchers prepared the TCRbeta library using unique molecular identifiers, the study reports. Each CDR3 protein gets one entry after TCRdb re-called the PCR reads with MiXCR. The sample lists approximately 800,000 distinct CDR3 sequences, about 15% occurring once. The sequencing here drew on PBMCs, mostly from graft donor cells, taken 360 days after TCRalphabeta/CD19-depleted stem cell transplant. The receptors come from a male patient between 5 and 17 years old who had a stem cell transplant for acute lymphoblastic leukemia, so the T cells may come from the graft donor.

The table lists this clonotype with a few counts. V usage is TRBV19 and J usage is TRBJ2-1; a weak D match, TRBD1 (6 bases). The CDR3 sequence is 17 residues long. V gave up 3 bases and J gave up 9 bases, with 24 bases separating them. CDR1 and CDR2 from the germline V gene are LNHDA and SQIVND (reference sequence). CDR3 in amino acids: CASSITSGTYTNGEQFF. In DNA form, the CDR3 reads TGTGCCAGTAGTATCACTTCCGGGACATATACGAATGGTGAGCAGTTCTTC.

This clonotype was detected only a few times. The V and J genes are TRBV18 and TRBJ2-7, with D maybe TRBD1 (5 bases). V was shortened by 0 bases and J by 0 bases, with 15 bases between the two germline ends. Germline lookup yields CDR1 KGHSH and CDR2 LQKENI. The CDR3 has 17 amino acids. CDR3 loop: CASSPPITGPYSYEQYF. CDR3 in DNA: TGTGCCAGCTCACCACCTATAACAGGCCCATACTCCTACGAGCAGTACTTC.

This clonotype was seen only a few times. The chain employs TRBV5-1 and TRBJ2-7; D possibly matches TRBD1 or TRBD2 (5 bases each). Per germline, CDR1 SGHRS and CDR2 YFSETQ. CDR3 length: 13 residues. With 4 bases removed from V and 5 bases from J, the gap between germline ends came to 13 bases. The CDR3 DNA reads TGCGCCAGCAGCCACCCTCAGGGACACGAGCAGTACTTC. Protein sequence: CASSHPQGHEQYF.

The chain combines TRBV2 with TRBJ2-6; D not certain. The CDR3 is 17 amino acids. CDR1 and CDR2 (germline): SNHLY, FYNNEI. V lost 2 bases and J lost 2, with 13 bases in between. The CDR3 loop reads CASSEHRSLAGANVLTF. The DNA of the CDR3 is TGTGCCAGCAGTGAACATCGGTCTCTCGCTGGGGCCAACGTCCTGACTTTC.

This clonotype was found a few times. The gene calls are TRBV29-1 and TRBJ2-5; 12 nucleotides match TRBD2. CDR1 SQVTM and CDR2 ANQGSEA come from the germline V gene. Trimming took 0 bases from V and 4 from J; bases not matched to a gene: 6. The CDR3 runs 16 residues. CDR3 residues: CSVEDLRLAGVETQYF. Written as DNA, the CDR3 is TGCAGCGTTGAAGACCTAAGACTAGCGGGAGTAGAGACCCAGTACTTC.

This clonotype turned up a few times. CDR3 residues: CASSFNSLNTEAFF. As DNA, the CDR3 is TGCGCCAGCAGCTTTAACAGCCTCAACACTGAAGCTTTCTTT. The gene calls are TRBV5-1 and TRBJ1-1; D remains ambiguous. The V end lost 2 bases, the J end lost 2 bases, and 10 bases lay between the germline ends. Germline values: CDR1 SGHRS, CDR2 YFSETQ. The CDR3 contains 14 residues.

The CDR3 region has the DNA TGTGCCAGCAGTAGTCGGGCCAGCGGGAGCCCTAATGAGCAGTTCTTC. This encodes CASSSRASGSPNEQFF. The V gene is TRBV6-1, the J gene TRBJ2-1, with 8 nucleotides matching TRBD2. This CDR3 is 16 amino acids long. CDR1 is MNHNS and CDR2 is SASEGT in the germline V gene. V lost 5 bases and J lost 7; bases outside the gene matches: 13.

This clonotype was counted once. The chain carries TRBV7-9 and TRBJ1-5; tentative D call: TRBD1 (6 bases). V was cut by 6 bases and J by 1 base, with 16 bases left in between. Germline V CDR1 and CDR2: SEHNR, FQNEAQ (reference sequence). The CDR3 length is 16 residues. The CDR3 protein is CASSLTGRGSNQPQHF. CDR3 coding DNA: TGTGCCAGCAGTTTAACAGGGAGAGGGAGCAATCAGCCCCAGCATTTT. Together with reference TRBV7-9 and TRBJ1-5, the CDR3 gives the full variable domain: DTGVSQNPRHKITKRGQNVTFRCDPISEHNRLYWYRQTLGQGPEFLTYFQNEAQLEKSRLLSDRFSAERPKGSFSTLEIQRTEQGDSAMYLCASSLTGRGSNQPQHFGDGTRLSIL.